This TCR beta chain was found in a study of blood T cell repertoires in COVID-19. Per the original data handling: Scientists estimated how many nucleated cells there were by amplifying reference gene primers. The assay was immunoSEQ multiplex PCR, and TCRdb's table has in-frame clones only and misses some. V and J calls and clone size come straight from that table; D and trimming were deduced from the DNA. The data show 100,000 to 150,000 clones, roughly nine tenths seen once. This CDR3 has 15 amino acids. Germline assignment: CDR1 SNHLY and CDR2 FYNNEI. V was trimmed by 6 bases and J by 2 bases, leaving 14 bases between them.

What was sequenced was peripheral blood. This rearrangement joins TRBV2 to TRBJ1-3; D ambiguous. The TCR was taken from a man aged 50-60 years with COVID-19, enrolled during active disease. CDR3 region: CASSRGSPTGNTIYF. The CDR3 coding sequence is TGTGCCAGCAGCCGGGGATCCCCGACTGGAAACACCATATATTTT.